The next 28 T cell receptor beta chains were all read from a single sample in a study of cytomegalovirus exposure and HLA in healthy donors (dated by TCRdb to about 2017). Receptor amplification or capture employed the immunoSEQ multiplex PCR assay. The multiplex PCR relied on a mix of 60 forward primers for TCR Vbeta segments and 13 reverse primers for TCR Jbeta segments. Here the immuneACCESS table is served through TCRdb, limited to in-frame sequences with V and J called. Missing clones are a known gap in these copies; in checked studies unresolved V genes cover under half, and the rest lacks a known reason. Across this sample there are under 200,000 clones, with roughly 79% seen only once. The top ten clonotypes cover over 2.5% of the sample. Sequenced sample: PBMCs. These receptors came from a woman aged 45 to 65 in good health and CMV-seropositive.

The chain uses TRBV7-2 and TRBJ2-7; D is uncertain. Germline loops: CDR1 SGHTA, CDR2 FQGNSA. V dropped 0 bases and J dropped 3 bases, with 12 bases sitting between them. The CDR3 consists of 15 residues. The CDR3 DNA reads TGTGCCAGCAGCTTAGCGTATACGGGTGGCTACGAGCAGTACTTC. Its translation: CASSLAYTGGYEQYF. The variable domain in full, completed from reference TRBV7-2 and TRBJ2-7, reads GAGVSQSPSNKVTEKGKDVELRCDPISGHTALYWYRQSLGQGLEFLIYFQGNSAPDKSGLPSDRFSAERTGGSVSTLTIQRTQQEDSAVYLCASSLAYTGGYEQYFGPGTRLTVT.

The CDR3 bases are TGCAGTGCTCAGAAGGGGACTGAAGCTTTCTTT. It encodes CSAQKGTEAFF. The chain is built from TRBV20-1 and TRBJ1-1; a possible D gene is TRBD1 (5 bases). The V gene lost 5 bases and the J gene lost 5 bases, with 9 bases spanning the gap. This CDR3 is built from 11 residues. Germline V lookup: CDR1 DFQATT, CDR2 SNEGSKA (reference sequence).

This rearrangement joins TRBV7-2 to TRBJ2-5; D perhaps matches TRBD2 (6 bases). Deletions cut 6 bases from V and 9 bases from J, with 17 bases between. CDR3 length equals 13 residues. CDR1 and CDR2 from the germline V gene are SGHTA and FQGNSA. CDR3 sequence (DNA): TGTGCCAGCAGTTCTCCTAGCGTAATGGCCCAGTACTTC. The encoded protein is CASSSPSVMAQYF.

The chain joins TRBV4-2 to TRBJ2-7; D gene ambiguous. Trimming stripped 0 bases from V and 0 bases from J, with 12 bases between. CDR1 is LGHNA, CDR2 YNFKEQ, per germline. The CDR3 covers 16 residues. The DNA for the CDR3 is TGTGCCAGCAGCCAAGATGAGGCTCTCTACTCCTACGAGCAGTACTTC. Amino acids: CASSQDEALYSYEQYF.

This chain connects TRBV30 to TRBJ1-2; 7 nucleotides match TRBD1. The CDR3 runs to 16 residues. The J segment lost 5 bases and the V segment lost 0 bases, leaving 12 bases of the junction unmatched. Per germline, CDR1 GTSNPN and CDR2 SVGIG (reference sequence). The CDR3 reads CAWSVPYRGPSYGYTF. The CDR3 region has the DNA TGTGCCTGGAGTGTTCCCTACAGGGGCCCGTCTTATGGCTACACCTTC.

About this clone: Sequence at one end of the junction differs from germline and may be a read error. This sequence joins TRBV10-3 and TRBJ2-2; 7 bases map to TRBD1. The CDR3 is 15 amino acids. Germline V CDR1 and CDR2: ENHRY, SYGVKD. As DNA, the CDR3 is TGTGCCAGCAGTCCTGGGACAGAAGGCACCGGGGAGCTGTTTTTT. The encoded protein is CASSPGTEGTGELFF.

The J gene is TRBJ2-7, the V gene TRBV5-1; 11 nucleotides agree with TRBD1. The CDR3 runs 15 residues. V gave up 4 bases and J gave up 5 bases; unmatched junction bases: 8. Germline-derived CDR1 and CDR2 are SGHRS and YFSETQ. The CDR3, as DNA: TGCGCCAGCAGCCATCTACCGGGACAGGGGGACGAGCAGTACTTC. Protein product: CASSHLPGQGDEQYF.

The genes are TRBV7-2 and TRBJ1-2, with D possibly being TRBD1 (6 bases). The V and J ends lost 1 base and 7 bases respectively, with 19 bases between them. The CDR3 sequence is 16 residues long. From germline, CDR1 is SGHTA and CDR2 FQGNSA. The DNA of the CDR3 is TGTGCCAGCAGCTTAGTCTCCGGGCAGGGGATGGGTGGCTACACCTTC. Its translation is CASSLVSGQGMGGYTF.

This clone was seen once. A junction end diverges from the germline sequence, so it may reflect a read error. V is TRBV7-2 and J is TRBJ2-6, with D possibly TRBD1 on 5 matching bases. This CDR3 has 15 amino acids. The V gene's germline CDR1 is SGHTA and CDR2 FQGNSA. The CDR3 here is CASSSDVTGANGLTF. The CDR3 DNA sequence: TGTGCCAGCAGCTCCGACGTAACTGGGGCCAACGGCCTGACTTTC. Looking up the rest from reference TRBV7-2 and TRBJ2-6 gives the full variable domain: GAGVSQSPSNKVTEKGKDVELRCDPISGHTALYWYRQSLGQGLEFLIYFQGNSAPDKSGLPSDRFSAERTGGSVSTLTIQRTQQEDSAVYLCASSSDVTGANGLTFGAGSRLTVL.

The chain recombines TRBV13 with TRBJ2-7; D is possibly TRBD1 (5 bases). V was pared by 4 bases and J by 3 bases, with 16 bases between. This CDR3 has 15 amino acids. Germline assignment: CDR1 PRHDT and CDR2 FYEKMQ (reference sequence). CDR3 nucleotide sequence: TGTGCCAGCAGCTCCCTAGGGGAATCCTACTACGAGCAGTACTTC. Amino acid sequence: CASSSLGESYYEQYF. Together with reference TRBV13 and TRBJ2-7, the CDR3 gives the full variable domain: AAGVIQSPRHLIKEKRETATLKCYPIPRHDTVYWYQQGPGQDPQFLISFYEKMQSDKGSIPDRFSAQQFSDYHSELNMSSLELGDSALYFCASSSLGESYYEQYFGPGTRLTVT.

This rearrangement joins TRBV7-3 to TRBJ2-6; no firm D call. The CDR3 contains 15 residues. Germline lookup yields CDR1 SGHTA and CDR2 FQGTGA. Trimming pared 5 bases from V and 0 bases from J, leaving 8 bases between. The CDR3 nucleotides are TGTGCCAGCAGCCCGGTTGTCTCTGGGGCCAACGTCCTGACTTTC. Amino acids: CASSPVVSGANVLTF.

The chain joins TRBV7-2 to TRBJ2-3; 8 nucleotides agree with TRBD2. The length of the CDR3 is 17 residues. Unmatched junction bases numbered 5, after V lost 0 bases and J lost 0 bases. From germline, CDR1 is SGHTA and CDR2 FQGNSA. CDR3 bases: TGTGCCAGCAGCTTAGCGGCAACTAGCGGAAGCACAGATACGCAGTATTTT. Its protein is CASSLAATSGSTDTQYF.

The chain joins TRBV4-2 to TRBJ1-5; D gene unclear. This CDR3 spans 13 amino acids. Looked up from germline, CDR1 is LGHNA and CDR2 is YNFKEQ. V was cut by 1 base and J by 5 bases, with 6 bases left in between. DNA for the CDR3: TGTGCCAGCAGCCAAGGTCGCGATCAGCCCCAGCATTTT. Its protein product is CASSQGRDQPQHF.

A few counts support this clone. The CDR3 bases are TGTGCCACCAGCAGAGATGCAGGGACTAGGGAGCAGTTCTTC. This gives the protein CATSRDAGTREQFF. The gene calls are TRBV15 and TRBJ2-1, with 8 bases identical to TRBD2. V lost 0 bases and J lost 10; bases outside the gene matches: 5. The V gene's germline CDR1 is LNHNV and CDR2 YYDKDF (reference sequence). CDR3 length: 14 amino acids.

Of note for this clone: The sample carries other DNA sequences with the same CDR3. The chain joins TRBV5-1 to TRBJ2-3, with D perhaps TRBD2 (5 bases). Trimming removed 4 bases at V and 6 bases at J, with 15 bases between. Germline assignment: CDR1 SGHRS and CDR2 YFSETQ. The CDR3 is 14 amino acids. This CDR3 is CASSPTSPSDTQYF. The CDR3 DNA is TGCGCCAGCAGCCCTACTAGTCCCTCTGATACGCAGTATTTT.

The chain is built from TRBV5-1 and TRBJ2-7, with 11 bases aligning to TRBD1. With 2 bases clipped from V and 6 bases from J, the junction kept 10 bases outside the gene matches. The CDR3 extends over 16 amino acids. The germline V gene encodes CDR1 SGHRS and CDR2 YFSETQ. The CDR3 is CASSLRDRGSFGEQYF. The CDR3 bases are TGCGCCAGCAGCTTACGGGACAGGGGGTCCTTCGGCGAGCAGTACTTC.

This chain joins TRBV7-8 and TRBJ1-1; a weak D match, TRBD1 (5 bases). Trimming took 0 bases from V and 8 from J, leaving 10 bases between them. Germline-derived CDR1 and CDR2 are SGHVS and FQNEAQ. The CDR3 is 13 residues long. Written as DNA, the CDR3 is TGTGCCAGCAGCTTAGCGGGGGGGAGGGAAGCTTTCTTT. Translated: CASSLAGGREAFF.

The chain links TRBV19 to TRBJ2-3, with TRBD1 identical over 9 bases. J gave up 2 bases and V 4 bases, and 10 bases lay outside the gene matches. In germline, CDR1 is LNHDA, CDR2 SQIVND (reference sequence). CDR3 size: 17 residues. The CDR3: CASSKPGQGGSTDTQYF. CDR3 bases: TGTGCCAGTAGTAAACCGGGACAGGGAGGATCCACAGATACGCAGTATTTT.

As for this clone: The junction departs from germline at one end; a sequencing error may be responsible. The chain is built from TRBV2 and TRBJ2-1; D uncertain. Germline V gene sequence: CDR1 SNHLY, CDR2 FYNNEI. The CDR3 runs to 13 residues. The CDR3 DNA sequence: TGTGCCAGCCGACTTAGCCGTTCGAATGGGCAGTTCTTC. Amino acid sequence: CASRLSRSNGQFF. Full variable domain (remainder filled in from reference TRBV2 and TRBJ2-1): EPEVTQTPSHQVTQMGQEVILRCVPISNHLYFYWYRQILGQKVEFLVSFYNNEISEKSEIFDDQFSVERPDGSNFTLKIRSTKLEDSAMYFCASRLSRSNGQFFGPGTRLTVL.

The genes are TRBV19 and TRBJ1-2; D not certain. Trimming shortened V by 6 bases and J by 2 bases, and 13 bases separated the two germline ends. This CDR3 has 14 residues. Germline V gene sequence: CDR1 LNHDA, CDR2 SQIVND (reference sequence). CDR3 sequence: CASSAGRSNYGYTF. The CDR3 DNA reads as TGTGCCAGTAGCGCGGGCCGGTCCAACTATGGCTACACCTTC.

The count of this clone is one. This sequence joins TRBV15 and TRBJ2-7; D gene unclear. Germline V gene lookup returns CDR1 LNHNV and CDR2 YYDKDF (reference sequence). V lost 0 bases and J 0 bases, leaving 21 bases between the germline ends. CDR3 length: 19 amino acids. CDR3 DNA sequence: TGTGCCACCAGCAGAGATTTATGGGTTGATCGGGTGGGCTCCTACGAGCAGTACTTC. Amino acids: CATSRDLWVDRVGSYEQYF.

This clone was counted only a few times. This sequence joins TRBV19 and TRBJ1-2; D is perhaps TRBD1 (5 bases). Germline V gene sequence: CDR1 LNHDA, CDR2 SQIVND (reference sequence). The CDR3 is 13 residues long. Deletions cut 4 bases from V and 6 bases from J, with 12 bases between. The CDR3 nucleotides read TGTGCCAGTAGTAAGGTTTGGGGGGATGGCTACACCTTC. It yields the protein CASSKVWGDGYTF.

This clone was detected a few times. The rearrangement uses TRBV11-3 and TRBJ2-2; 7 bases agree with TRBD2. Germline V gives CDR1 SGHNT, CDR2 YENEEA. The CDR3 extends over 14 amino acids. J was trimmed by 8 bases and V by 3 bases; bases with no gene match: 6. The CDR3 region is CASSFLSGAGELFF. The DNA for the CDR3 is TGTGCCAGCAGCTTCTTAAGCGGGGCAGGGGAGCTGTTTTTT.

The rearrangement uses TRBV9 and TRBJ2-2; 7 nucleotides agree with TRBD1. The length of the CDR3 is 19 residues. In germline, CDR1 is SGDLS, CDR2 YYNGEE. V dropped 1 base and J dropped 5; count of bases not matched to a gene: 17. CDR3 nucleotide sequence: TGTGCCAGCAGCGTACGGCAGGGGGTTCGGGGCGATAGTACCGGGGAGCTGTTTTTT. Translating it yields CASSVRQGVRGDSTGELFF.

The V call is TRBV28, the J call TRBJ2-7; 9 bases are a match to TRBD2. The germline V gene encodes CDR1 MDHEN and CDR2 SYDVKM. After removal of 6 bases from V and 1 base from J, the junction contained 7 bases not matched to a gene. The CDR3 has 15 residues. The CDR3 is CASSQVTSGSYEQYF. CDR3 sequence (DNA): TGTGCCAGCAGCCAGGTGACTAGCGGATCCTACGAGCAGTACTTC.

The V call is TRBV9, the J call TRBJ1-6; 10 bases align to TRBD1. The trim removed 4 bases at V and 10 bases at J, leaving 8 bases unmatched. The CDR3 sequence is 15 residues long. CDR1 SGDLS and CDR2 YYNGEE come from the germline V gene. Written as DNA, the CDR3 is TGTGCCAGCAGCCTAACCGGGACAGGGGAGTCACCCCTCCACTTT. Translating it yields CASSLTGTGESPLHF.

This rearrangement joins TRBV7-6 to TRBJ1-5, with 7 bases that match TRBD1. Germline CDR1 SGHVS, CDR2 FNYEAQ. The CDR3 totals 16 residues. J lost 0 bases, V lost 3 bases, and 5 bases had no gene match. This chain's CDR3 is CASSLLGTDSNQPQHF. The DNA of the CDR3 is TGTGCCAGCAGCTTGCTCGGGACAGATAGCAATCAGCCCCAGCATTTT. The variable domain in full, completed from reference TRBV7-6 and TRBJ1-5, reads GAGVSQSPRYKVTKRGQDVALRCDPISGHVSLYWYRQALGQGPEFLTYFNYEAQQDKSGLPNDRFSAERPEGSISTLTIQRTEQRDSAMYRCASSLLGTDSNQPQHFGDGTRLSIL.

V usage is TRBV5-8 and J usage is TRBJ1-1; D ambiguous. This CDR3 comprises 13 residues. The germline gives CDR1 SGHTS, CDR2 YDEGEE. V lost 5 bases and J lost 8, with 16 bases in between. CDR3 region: CASRKPGLLEAFF. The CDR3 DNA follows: TGTGCCAGCAGAAAGCCGGGTCTGTTGGAAGCTTTCTTT.